This TCR beta chain was captured in a study of spatial heterogeneity in lung cancer. With respect to this clonotype: What it binds is unknown. The library was prepared for alpha chains; this beta chain is a stray read, so its frequency means little.

As to time point: sample taken at primary tumor resection. Researchers sequenced whole RNA taken from tumor, nontumor lung or frozen PBMC without sorting. Notes on the study in general: Within tumors, counts of expanded alpha and beta TCRs tracked tumor mutation counts.

TCRdb re-derived calls from the 5' RACE reads in MiXCR, one entry per CDR3 protein. The sample consists of 1,300 to 1,500 distinct CDR3 sequences, 15% to 19% of them appearing once. CDR3 length: 11 amino acids. Germline CDR1 is MNHEY and CDR2 is SMNVEV (reference sequence). The V end was cut by 3 bases, the J end by 4 bases, with 3 bases between. The chain has TRBV27 and TRBJ2-5, with D uncertain. This receptor was identified in a male donor with early-stage non-small cell lung cancer. This material consisted of lung tumor tissue, taken at surgery. The CDR3 bases are TGTGCCAGCAGTTTGGGAGAGACCCAGTACTTC. It translates to CASSLGETQYF.